This entry concerns a single T cell receptor (beta chain). This sample was taken from a study of somatic mutations in cytotoxic T cells in rheumatoid arthritis. Women made up 55% to 70% of the healthy controls, who were blood donors with a median age of approximately 50 years (range roughly 20-75). Libraries were prepared by immunoSEQ multiplex PCR; TCRdb keeps only in-frame clonotypes and omits some of them. The sample shows about 6,400 clones, roughly 76% of them seen only once. V shed 7 bases, J shed 5 bases, and the junction held 7 bases outside the gene matches. Germline CDR1 is MNHNS and CDR2 is SASEGT. The length of the CDR3 is 14 residues.

The source material was CD8+ T cells sorted from blood. This sequence originates from a woman in her forties or fifties in good health. The V gene is TRBV6-1, the J gene TRBJ1-4; 7 bases are a match to TRBD1. In DNA form, the CDR3 reads TGTGCCAGCAAGAACCAGGGGGGAAATGAAAAACTGTTTTTT. Its protein is CASKNQGGNEKLFF.